The source of this TCR beta chain is a study of T cell responses to AZD1222 COVID-19 vaccine. The data were produced by immunoSEQ multiplex PCR, yet TCRdb's version contains in-frame clones alone and is incomplete. Found here are approximately 69,000 clones, around 78% of them singletons; the top ten hold 20% to 30%. Per the germline V gene, CDR1 is KGHSH and CDR2 is LQKENI. This CDR3 comprises 13 residues. V was cut by 7 bases and J by 0 bases, with 7 bases left in between. The TCR was taken from an adult who received the AZD1222 COVID-19 vaccine. This specimen consisted of peripheral blood, obtained 28 days after the second AZD1222 dose. The genes are TRBV18 and TRBJ1-3; D ambiguous. CDR3 protein: CASLPASGNTIYF. The CDR3 DNA reads TGTGCCAGCTTGCCAGCCTCTGGAAACACCATATATTTT.